This paragraph reports one T cell receptor beta chain. Its antigen is unidentified. The sample belongs to a study of OX40 agonist ivuxolimab in advanced cancers. Across the whole study: The dose-escalation cohort was approximately 80% male, with a mean age of around 60 years, ranging roughly 23 to 85. Partial responses were observed in three patients, of whom one had hepatocellular carcinoma and two had cutaneous melanoma. Findings and caveats of the study: Both blood CD4+ and CD8+ T cells showed clonal growth by week 6 at 0.1 to 3.0 mg/kg.

CDR3 length: 15 amino acids. Trimming cost V 4 bases and J 4 bases; bases outside gene matches: 9. From germline, CDR1 is SGHKS and CDR2 YYEKEE (reference sequence). Cycle 7 day 1, cycle 4 day 1, and baseline were the timepoints at which blood was sampled. Profiling relied on immunoSEQ multiplex PCR, and the TCRdb table lists in-frame clones only, not all of them. The sample lists approximately 50,000 clones, approximately 86% occurring once. The rearrangement links TRBV5-5 to TRBJ2-7; 9 bases map to TRBD1. Sequencing used CD4+ or CD8+ T cells sorted from blood, obtained in a trial of the OX40 agonist ivuxolimab. The source of this sequence is an adult with an advanced solid tumor such as melanoma, head and neck, liver or kidney cancer. The CDR3 reads CASSLTPGQGYEQYF. The CDR3 DNA is TGTGCCAGCAGCCTGACTCCGGGACAGGGTTACGAGCAGTACTTC.